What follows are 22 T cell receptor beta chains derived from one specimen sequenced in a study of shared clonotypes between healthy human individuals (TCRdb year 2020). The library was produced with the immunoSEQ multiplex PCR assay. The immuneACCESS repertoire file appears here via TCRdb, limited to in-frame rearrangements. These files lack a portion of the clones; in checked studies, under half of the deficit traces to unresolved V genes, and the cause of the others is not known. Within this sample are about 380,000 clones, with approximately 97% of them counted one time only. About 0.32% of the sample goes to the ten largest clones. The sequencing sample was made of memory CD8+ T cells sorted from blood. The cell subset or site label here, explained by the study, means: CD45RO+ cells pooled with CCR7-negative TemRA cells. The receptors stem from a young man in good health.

CDR3 in amino acids: CASSPGYGTSTDTQYF. Here the CDR3 DNA reads TGTGCCAGCAGCCCCGGATACGGGACTAGCACAGATACGCAGTATTTT. The chain uses TRBV7-6 and TRBJ2-3; weak D call: TRBD2 (6 bases). V was shortened by 5 bases and J by 0 bases, with 15 bases between the two germline ends. CDR3 size: 16 residues. CDR1 is SGHVS and CDR2 is FNYEAQ in the germline V gene.

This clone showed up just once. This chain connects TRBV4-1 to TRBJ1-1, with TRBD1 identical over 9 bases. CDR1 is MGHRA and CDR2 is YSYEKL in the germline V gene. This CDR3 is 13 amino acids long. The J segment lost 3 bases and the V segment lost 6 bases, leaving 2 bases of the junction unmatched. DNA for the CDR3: TGCGCCAGCAGTTGGACAGGGGACACTGAAGCTTTCTTT. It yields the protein CASSWTGDTEAFF.

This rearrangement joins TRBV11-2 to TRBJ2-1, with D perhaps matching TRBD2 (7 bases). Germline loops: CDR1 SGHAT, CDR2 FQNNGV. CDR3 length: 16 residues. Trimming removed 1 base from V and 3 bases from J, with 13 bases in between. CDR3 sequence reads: CASSLVRGGIYNEQFF. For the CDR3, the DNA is TGTGCCAGCAGCTTAGTAAGGGGGGGGATCTACAATGAGCAGTTCTTC. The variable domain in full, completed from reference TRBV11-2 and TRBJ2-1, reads EAGVAQSPRYKIIEKRQSVAFWCNPISGHATLYWYQQILGQGPKLLIQFQNNGVVDDSQLPKDRFSAERLKGVDSTLKIQPAKLEDSAVYLCASSLVRGGIYNEQFFGPGTRLTVL.

The CDR3 here is CAIGRDSYEQYF. DNA for the CDR3: TGTGCCATCGGACGGGACAGCTACGAGCAGTACTTC. This chain connects TRBV10-3 to TRBJ2-7, with 7 bases matching TRBD1. Looked up from germline, CDR1 is ENHRY and CDR2 is SYGVKD. V was clipped by 8 bases and J by 3 bases; unmatched bases: 4. This CDR3 region has 12 residues.

The CDR3 region has the DNA TGCGCCAGCAGCTTGGGGGGAACTAGCGGGAATAAATACGAGCAGTACTTC. Translated: CASSLGGTSGNKYEQYF. The V call is TRBV5-1, the J call TRBJ2-7; 10 bases are shared with TRBD2. V was clipped by 0 bases and J by 4 bases; unmatched bases: 10. In germline, CDR1 is SGHRS, CDR2 YFSETQ. The CDR3 is 17 amino acids.

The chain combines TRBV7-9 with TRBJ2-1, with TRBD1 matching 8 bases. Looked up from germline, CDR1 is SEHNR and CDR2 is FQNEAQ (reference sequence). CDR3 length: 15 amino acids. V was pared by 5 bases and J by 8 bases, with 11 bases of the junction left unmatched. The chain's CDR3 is CASSAQGAGRHEQFF. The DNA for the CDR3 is TGTGCCAGCAGCGCCCAGGGGGCGGGGCGGCATGAGCAGTTCTTC. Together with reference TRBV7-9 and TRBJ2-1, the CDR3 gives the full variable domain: DTGVSQNPRHKITKRGQNVTFRCDPISEHNRLYWYRQTLGQGPEFLTYFQNEAQLEKSRLLSDRFSAERPKGSFSTLEIQRTEQGDSAMYLCASSAQGAGRHEQFFGPGTRLTVL.

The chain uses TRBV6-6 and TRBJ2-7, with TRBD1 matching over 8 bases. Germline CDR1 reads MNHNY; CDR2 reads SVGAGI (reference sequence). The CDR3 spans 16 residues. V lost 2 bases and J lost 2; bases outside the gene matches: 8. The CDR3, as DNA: TGTGCCAGCAGTTACGGACAGGGAAAGGGCACCTACGAGCAGTACTTC. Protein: CASSYGQGKGTYEQYF.

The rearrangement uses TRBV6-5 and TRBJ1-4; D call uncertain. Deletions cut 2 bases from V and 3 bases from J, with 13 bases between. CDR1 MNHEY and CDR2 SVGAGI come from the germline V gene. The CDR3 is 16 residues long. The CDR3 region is CASSYKPDGPNEKLFF. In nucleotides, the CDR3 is TGTGCCAGCAGTTACAAACCGGACGGCCCTAATGAAAAACTGTTTTTT.

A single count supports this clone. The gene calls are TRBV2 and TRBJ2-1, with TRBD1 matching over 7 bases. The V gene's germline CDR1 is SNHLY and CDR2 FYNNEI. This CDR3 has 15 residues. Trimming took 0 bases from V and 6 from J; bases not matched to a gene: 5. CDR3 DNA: TGTGCCAGCAGTGAAGCTTGGAGACAGGGCAATGAGCAGTTCTTC. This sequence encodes CASSEAWRQGNEQFF.

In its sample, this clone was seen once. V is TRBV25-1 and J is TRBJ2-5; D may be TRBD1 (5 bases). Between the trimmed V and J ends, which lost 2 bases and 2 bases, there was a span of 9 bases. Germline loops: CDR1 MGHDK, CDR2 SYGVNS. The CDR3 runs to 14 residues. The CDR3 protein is CASSEEWTQETQYF. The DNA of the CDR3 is TGTGCCAGCAGTGAAGAGTGGACACAAGAGACCCAGTACTTC.

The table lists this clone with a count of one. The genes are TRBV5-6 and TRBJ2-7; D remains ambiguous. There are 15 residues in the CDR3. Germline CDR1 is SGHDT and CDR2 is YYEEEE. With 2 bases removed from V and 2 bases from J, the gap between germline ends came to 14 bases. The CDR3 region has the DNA TGTGCCAGCAGCTTTTCCCCCGGCCCCCCCTACGAGCAGTACTTC. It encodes CASSFSPGPPYEQYF.

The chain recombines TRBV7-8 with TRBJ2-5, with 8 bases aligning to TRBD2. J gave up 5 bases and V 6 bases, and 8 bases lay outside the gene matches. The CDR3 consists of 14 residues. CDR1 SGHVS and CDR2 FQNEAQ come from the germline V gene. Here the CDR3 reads CASSPTSVGETQYF. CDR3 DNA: TGTGCCAGCAGTCCGACTAGCGTCGGGGAGACCCAGTACTTC.

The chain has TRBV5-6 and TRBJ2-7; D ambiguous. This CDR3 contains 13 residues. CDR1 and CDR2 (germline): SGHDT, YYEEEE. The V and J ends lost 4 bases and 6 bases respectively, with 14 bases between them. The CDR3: CASSPPSRREQYF. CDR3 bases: TGTGCCAGCAGCCCCCCCTCGAGGCGCGAGCAGTACTTC.

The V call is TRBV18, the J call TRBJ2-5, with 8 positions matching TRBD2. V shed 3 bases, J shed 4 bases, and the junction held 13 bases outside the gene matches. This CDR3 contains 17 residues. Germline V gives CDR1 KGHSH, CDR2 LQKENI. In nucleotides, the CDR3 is TGTGCCAGCTCACCGGGCACCCTTAGCGGGATGAGAGAGACCCAGTACTTC. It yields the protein CASSPGTLSGMRETQYF.

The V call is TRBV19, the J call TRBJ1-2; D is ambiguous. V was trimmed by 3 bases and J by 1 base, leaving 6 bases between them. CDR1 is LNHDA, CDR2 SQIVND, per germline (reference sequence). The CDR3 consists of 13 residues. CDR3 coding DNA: TGTGCCAGTAGTATCAAAAATAACTATGGCTACACCTTC. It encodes CASSIKNNYGYTF.

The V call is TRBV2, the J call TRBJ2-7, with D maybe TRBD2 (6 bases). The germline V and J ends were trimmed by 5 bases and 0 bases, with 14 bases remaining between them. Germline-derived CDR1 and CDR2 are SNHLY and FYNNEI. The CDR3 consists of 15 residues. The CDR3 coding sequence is TGTGCCAGCAGTAAACTAGCCCCGAGCTCCTACGAGCAGTACTTC. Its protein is CASSKLAPSSYEQYF.

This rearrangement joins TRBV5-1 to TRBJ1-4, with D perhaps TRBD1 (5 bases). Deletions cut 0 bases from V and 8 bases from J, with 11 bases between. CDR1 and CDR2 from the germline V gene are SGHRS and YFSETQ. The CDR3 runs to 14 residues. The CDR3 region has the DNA TGCGCCAGCAGCTTGGGAGGGGAATACGAAAAACTGTTTTTT. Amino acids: CASSLGGEYEKLFF.

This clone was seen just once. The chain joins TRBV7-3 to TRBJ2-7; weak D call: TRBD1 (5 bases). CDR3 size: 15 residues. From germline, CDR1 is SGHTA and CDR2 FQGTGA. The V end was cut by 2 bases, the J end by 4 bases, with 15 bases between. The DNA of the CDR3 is TGTGCCAGCAGCTTACAGTCAGGGATAGGGTACGAGCAGTACTTC. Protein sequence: CASSLQSGIGYEQYF. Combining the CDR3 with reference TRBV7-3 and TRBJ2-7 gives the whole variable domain GAGVSQTPSNKVTEKGKYVELRCDPISGHTALYWYRQSLGQGPEFLIYFQGTGAADDSGLPNDRFFAVRPEGSVSTLKIQRTERGDSAVYLCASSLQSGIGYEQYFGPGTRLTVT.

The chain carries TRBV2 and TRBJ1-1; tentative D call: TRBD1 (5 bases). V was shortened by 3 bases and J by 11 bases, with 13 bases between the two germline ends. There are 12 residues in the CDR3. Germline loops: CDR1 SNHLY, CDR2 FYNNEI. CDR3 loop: CASSEAGNLAFF. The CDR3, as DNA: TGTGCCAGCAGTGAGGCAGGGAATCTCGCTTTCTTT.

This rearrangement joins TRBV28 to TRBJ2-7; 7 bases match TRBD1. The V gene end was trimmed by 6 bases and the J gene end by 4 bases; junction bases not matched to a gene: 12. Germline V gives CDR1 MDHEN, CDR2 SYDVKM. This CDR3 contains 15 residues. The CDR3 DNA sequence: TGTGCCAGCAGCCCCGGGACAGTTGAAGGTTACGAGCAGTACTTC. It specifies CASSPGTVEGYEQYF.

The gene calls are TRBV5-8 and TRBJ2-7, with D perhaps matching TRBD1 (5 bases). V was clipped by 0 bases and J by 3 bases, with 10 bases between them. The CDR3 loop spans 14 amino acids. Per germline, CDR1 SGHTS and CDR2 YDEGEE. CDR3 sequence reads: CASSLVERGYEQYF. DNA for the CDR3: TGTGCCAGCAGCTTGGTAGAAAGGGGCTACGAGCAGTACTTC.

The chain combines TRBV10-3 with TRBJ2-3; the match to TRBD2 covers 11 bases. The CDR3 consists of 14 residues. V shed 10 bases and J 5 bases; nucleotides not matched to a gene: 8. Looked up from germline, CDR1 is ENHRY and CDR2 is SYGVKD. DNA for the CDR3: TGTGCCACTGAGCGGGGGACTAGCGGAGATACGCAGTATTTT. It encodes CATERGTSGDTQYF.